What follows are 5 T cell receptor beta chains derived from one specimen sequenced in a study of blood T cell repertoires in COVID-19. The assay was immunoSEQ multiplex PCR, and TCRdb's table has in-frame clones only and misses some. The sample records 400,000 or so clones, around 87% being singletons. Input material: PBMCs or T cells enriched from blood (not recorded which). The receptors originated from a man aged 35 to 55 in a cohort exposed to, infected with or recovered from COVID-19 (not recorded which).

The chain carries TRBV6-1 and TRBJ1-5; TRBD1 matches 8 bases. The CDR3 is made up of 17 amino acids. Germline V CDR1 and CDR2: MNHNS, SASEGT. Trimming took 1 base from V and 5 from J; bases not matched to a gene: 10. This CDR3 reads CASSEGKTGVWDQPQHF. The CDR3 bases are TGTGCCAGCAGTGAAGGGAAGACAGGGGTCTGGGATCAGCCCCAGCATTTT.

V and J are TRBV6-5 and TRBJ2-1; 10 nucleotides match TRBD2. Trimming at V came to 8 bases and at J to 2 bases, leaving 6 bases not matched to a gene. Germline CDR1 reads MNHEY; CDR2 reads SVGAGI. The CDR3 contains 15 residues. The CDR3 protein is CASQGLAETYNEQFF. The CDR3 DNA reads as TGTGCCAGCCAAGGACTAGCGGAGACCTACAATGAGCAGTTCTTC.

The J gene is TRBJ2-4, the V gene TRBV21-1; TRBD2 is the table's D call and was not checked against the DNA. TRBV21-1 corresponds to a pseudogene. This CDR3 comprises 15 residues. The CDR3 sequence: CASRSTELAKNIQYF. The DNA of the CDR3 is TGTGCCAGCAGGTCGACGGAGCTAGCCAAAAACATTCAGTACTTC.

This clone was counted only a few times. This sequence joins TRBV28 and TRBJ2-7, with D perhaps TRBD1 (6 bases). Trimming took off 9 bases at V and 0 bases at J, with 15 bases between the two ends. The V gene's germline CDR1 is MDHEN and CDR2 SYDVKM. CDR3 length equals 14 residues. The CDR3 here is CASVRGGASYEQYF. DNA of the CDR3: TGTGCCAGTGTCCGAGGGGGAGCCTCCTACGAGCAGTACTTC.

The chain carries TRBV6-5 and TRBJ2-7; possible D gene TRBD2, 6 bases. Germline values: CDR1 MNHEY, CDR2 SVGAGI. This CDR3 contains 11 residues. Deletions cut 6 bases from V and 5 bases from J, with 8 bases between. As DNA, the CDR3 is TGTGCCAGCAGGCGGGGTCACGAGCAGTACTTC. It encodes CASRRGHEQYF.